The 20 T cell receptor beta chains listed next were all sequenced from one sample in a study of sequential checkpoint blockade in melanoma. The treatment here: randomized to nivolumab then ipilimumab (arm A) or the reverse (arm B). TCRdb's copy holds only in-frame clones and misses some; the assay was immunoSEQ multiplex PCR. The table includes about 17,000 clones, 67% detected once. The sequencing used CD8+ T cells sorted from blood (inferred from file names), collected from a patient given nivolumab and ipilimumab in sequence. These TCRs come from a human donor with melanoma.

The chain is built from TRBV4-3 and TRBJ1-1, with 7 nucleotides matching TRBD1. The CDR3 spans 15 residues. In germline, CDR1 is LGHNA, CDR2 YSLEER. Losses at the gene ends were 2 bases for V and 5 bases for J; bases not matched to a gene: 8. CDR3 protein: CASSQLPNRGTEAFF. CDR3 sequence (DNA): TGCGCCAGCAGCCAATTGCCCAACAGGGGAACTGAAGCTTTCTTT.

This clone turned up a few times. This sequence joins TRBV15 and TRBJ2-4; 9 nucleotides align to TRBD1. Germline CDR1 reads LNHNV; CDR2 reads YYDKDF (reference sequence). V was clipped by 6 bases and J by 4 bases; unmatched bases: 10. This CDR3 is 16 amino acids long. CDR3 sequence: CATSPRTGQGKNIQYF. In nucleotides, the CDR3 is TGTGCCACCAGTCCAAGGACGGGACAGGGAAAAAACATTCAGTACTTC.

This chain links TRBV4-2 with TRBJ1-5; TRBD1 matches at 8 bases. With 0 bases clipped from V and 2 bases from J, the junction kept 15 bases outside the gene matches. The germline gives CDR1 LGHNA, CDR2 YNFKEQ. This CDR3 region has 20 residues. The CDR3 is CASSQDLGTGGFMGNQPQHF. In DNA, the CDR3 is TGTGCCAGCAGCCAAGACTTGGGGACAGGAGGTTTTATGGGCAATCAGCCCCAGCATTTT.

The CDR3 coding sequence is TGTGCCAGCAGTCCAGGGGACAGGGGTTGGTATGGCTACACCTTC. This encodes CASSPGDRGWYGYTF. The chain employs TRBV27 and TRBJ1-2; 10 bases fit TRBD1. The V and J ends lost 5 bases and 5 bases, in that order; junction bases with no gene match: 8. Germline CDR1 is MNHEY and CDR2 is SMNVEV (reference sequence). The CDR3 loop spans 15 amino acids.

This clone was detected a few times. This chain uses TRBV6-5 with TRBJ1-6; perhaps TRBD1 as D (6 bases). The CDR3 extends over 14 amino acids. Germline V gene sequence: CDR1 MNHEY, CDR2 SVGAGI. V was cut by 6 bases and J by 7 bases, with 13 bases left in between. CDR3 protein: CASSRTEENSPLHF. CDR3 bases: TGTGCCAGCAGCCGGACAGAGGAGAATTCACCCCTCCACTTT.

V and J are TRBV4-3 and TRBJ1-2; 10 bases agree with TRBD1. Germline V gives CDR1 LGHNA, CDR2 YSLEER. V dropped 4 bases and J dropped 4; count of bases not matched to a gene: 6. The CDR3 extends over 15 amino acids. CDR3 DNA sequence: TGCGCCAGCAGCCTGACGACAGGGGGCCCCTATGGCTACACCTTC. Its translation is CASSLTTGGPYGYTF.

The CDR3 sequence: CASSLQQSSTDTQYF. In nucleotides, the CDR3 is TGTGCCAGCAGCTTACAACAGTCTAGCACAGATACGCAGTATTTT. V gene TRBV7-3 combines with J gene TRBJ2-3; D is undetermined. Germline V gives CDR1 SGHTA, CDR2 FQGTGA. Trimming stripped 2 bases from V and 0 bases from J, with 9 bases between. The CDR3 is 15 residues long.

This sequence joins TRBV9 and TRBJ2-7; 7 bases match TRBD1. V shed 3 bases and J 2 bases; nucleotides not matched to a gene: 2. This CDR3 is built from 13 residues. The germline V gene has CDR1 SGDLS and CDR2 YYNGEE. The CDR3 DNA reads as TGTGCCAGCAGCGACGGGACAGCCTACGAGCAGTACTTC. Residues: CASSDGTAYEQYF.

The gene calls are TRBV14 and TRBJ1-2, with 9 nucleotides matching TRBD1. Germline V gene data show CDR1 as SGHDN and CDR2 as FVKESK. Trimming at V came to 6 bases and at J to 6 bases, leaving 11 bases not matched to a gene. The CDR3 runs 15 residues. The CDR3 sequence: CASSLVTGGRNGYTF. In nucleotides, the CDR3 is TGTGCCAGCAGTCTCGTCACAGGGGGCAGGAATGGCTACACCTTC.

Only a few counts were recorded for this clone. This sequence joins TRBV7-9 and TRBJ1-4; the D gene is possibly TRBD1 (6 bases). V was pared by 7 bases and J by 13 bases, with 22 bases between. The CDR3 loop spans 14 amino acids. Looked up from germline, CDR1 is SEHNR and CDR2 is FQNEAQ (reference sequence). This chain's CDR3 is CASTLSGGSERLFF. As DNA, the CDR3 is TGTGCCAGCACCCTAAGTGGGGGCTCGGAACGACTGTTTTTT.

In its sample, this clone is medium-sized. The CDR3 DNA reads TGCGCCAGCAGCGTGTGGGGACAGGGGAACACTGAAGCTTTCTTT. This gives the protein CASSVWGQGNTEAFF. V and J are TRBV5-1 and TRBJ1-1; 9 nucleotides align to TRBD1. V lost 4 bases and J lost 1; bases outside the gene matches: 5. The CDR3 has 15 amino acids. CDR1 is SGHRS and CDR2 is YFSETQ in the germline V gene. The full variable domain, completed using reference TRBV5-1 and TRBJ1-1, is KAGVTQTPRYLIKTRGQQVTLSCSPISGHRSVSWYQQTPGQGLQFLFEYFSETQRNKGNFPGRFSGRQFSNSRSEMNVSTLELGDSALYLCASSVWGQGNTEAFFGQGTRLTVV.

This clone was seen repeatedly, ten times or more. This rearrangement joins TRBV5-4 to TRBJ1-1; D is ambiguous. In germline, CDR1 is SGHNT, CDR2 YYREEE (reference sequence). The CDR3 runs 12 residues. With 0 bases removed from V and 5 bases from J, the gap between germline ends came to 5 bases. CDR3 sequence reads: CASSLVATEAFF. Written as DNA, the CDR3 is TGTGCCAGCAGCTTGGTGGCAACTGAAGCTTTCTTT.

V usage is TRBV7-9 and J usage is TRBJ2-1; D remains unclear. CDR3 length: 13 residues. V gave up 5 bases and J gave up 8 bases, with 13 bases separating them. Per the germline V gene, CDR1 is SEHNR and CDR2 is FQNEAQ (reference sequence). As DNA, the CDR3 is TGTGCCAGCAGCCCCCAGGTAGGCCATGAGCAGTTCTTC. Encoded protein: CASSPQVGHEQFF.

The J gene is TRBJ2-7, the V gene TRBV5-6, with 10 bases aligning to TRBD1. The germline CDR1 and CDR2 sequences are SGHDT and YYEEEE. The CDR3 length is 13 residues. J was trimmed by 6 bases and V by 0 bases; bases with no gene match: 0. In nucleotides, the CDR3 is TGTGCCAGCAGCTTGGGGACAGGGGGCGAGCAGTACTTC. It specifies CASSLGTGGEQYF.

CDR3 residues: CASSLTSGNWGEQFF. In DNA, the CDR3 is TGCGCCAGCAGCCTGACTAGCGGGAATTGGGGTGAGCAGTTCTTC. This chain uses TRBV4-3 with TRBJ2-1, with 11 bases identical to TRBD2. With V trimmed by 4 bases and J by 9 bases, 8 bases remained unmatched. This CDR3 spans 15 amino acids. CDR1 is LGHNA, CDR2 YSLEER, per germline.

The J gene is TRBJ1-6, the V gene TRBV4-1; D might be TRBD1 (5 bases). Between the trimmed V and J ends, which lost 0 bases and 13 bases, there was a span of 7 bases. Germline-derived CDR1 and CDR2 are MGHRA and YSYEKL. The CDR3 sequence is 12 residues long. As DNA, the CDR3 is TGCGCCAGCAGCCAAGAAGCAGGGCCCCTCCACTTT. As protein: CASSQEAGPLHF.

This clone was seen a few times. CDR3 in amino acids: CASSLAGVGTDTQYF. The CDR3 nucleotides read TGTGCCAGCAGCTTGGCAGGGGTCGGGACAGATACGCAGTATTTT. This rearrangement joins TRBV7-9 to TRBJ2-3; TRBD1 is a possible D gene (6 bases). V was cut by 3 bases and J by 3 bases, with 13 bases left in between. Germline V CDR1 and CDR2: SEHNR, FQNEAQ (reference sequence). The CDR3 loop spans 15 amino acids.

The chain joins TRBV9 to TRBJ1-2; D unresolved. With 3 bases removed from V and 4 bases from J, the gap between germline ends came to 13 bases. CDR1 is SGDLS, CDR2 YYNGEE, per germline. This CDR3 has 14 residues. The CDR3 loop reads CASSGRNSIYGYTF. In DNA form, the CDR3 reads TGTGCCAGCAGCGGGAGGAACAGCATCTATGGCTACACCTTC.

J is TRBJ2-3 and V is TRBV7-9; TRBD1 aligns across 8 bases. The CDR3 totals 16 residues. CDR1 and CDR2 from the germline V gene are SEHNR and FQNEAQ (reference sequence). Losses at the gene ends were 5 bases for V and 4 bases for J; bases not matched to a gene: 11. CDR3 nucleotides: TGTGCCAGCAGCCCGAGAGACAGGGGCGCCCCAGATACGCAGTATTTT. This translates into CASSPRDRGAPDTQYF. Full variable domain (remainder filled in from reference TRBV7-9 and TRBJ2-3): DTGVSQNPRHKITKRGQNVTFRCDPISEHNRLYWYRQTLGQGPEFLTYFQNEAQLEKSRLLSDRFSAERPKGSFSTLEIQRTEQGDSAMYLCASSPRDRGAPDTQYFGPGTRLTVL.

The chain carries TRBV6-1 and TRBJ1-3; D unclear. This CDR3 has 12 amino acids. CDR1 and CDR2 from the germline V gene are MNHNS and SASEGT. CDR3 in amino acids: CGTRLSGNTIYF. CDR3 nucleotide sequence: TGTGGAACGCGACTTTCGGGAAACACCATATATTTT.